This is a list of T cell receptor beta chains from one sample in a study of T cell responses to AZD1222 COVID-19 vaccine. Sequencing used immunoSEQ multiplex PCR; TCRdb keeps in-frame clones, though not all of them. Of 140,000 or so clones listed, 91% are singletons. This specimen consisted of peripheral blood, obtained 28 days after the second dose of the MenACWY control vaccine. These receptors originate from an adult who received the MenACWY meningococcal vaccine as a control. Both conserved end residues are part of each CDR3. The order of the fields is D gene, J gene, clone size, V gene, CDR3 protein, CDR3 DNA. A D gene is named only where the DNA matches it firmly. Clone size is stated in some rows and not others, as once, few, many or a class when expanded.

D: .; J: TRBJ1-2; size: once; V: TRBV5-8; CDR3: CASSSGRRGTYGYTF; DNA: TGTGCCAGCAGCAGTGGTCGCCGGGGGACCTATGGCTACACCTTC
D: .; J: TRBJ2-7; size: .; V: TRBV13; CDR3: CASSAVGSTGSYEQYF; DNA: TGTGCCAGCAGCGCGGTGGGGAGCACGGGATCCTACGAGCAGTACTTC
D: .; J: TRBJ1-1; size: .; V: TRBV29-1; CDR3: CSVRPGVNTEAFF; DNA: TGCAGCGTTCGTCCCGGGGTGAACACTGAAGCTTTCTTT
D: TRBD1; J: TRBJ1-4; size: .; V: TRBV14; CDR3: CASSQRDRVDEKLFF; DNA: TGTGCCAGCAGCCAAAGGGACAGGGTGGATGAAAAACTGTTTTTT
D: .; J: TRBJ2-5; size: .; V: TRBV11-2; CDR3: CASSLGRGNSQETQYF; DNA: TGTGCCAGCAGCTTAGGACGCGGTAACTCCCAAGAGACCCAGTACTTC
D: .; J: TRBJ1-5; size: .; V: TRBV6-6; CDR3: CASSYLEFYSNQPQHF; DNA: TGTGCCAGCAGTTATTTGGAGTTCTATAGCAATCAGCCCCAGCATTTT
D: .; J: TRBJ2-2; size: .; V: TRBV5-4; CDR3: CASSLGGAGTGELFF; DNA: TGTGCCAGTTCTCTGGGGGGGGCAGGCACCGGGGAGCTGTTTTTT
D: .; J: TRBJ2-3; size: .; V: TRBV6-5; CDR3: CASSSHTDTQYF; DNA: TGTGCCAGCAGTTCCCACACAGATACGCAGTATTTT
D: TRBD1; J: TRBJ1-3; size: .; V: TRBV9; CDR3: CASSKRTGSGNTIYF; DNA: TGTGCCAGCAGCAAGCGGACAGGGAGTGGAAACACCATATATTTT
D: .; J: TRBJ1-1; size: .; V: TRBV5-1; CDR3: CASSLGLRGTNTEAFF; DNA: TGCGCCAGCAGCTTGGGTCTCAGGGGAACGAACACTGAAGCTTTCTTT